This is a list of T cell receptor beta chains from one sample in a study of cytomegalovirus exposure and HLA in healthy donors. Profiled with immunoSEQ multiplex PCR; TCRdb holds only in-frame clones, not every one. The data show roughly 160,000 clones, with roughly 80% seen just once and 8% to 10% held by the top ten. Sequenced: PBMCs. Receptor source: a young man in good health and CMV-seropositive. The CDR3 runs from the conserved cysteine through the conserved F or W. Fields, in order: V gene, D gene, clone size, J gene, CDR3 protein, CDR3 DNA. D genes are given only for firm matches. Rows may omit the clone size; those that give it use once, few, many or a size class.

V gene: TRBV10-3
D gene: NA
clone size: NA
J gene: TRBJ2-3
CDR3 protein: CAISELTDTQYF
CDR3 DNA: TGTGCCATCAGTGAGCTTACAGATACGCAGTATTTT

V gene: TRBV19
D gene: TRBD1
clone size: NA
J gene: TRBJ2-7
CDR3 protein: CASSITGATYEQYF
CDR3 DNA: TGTGCCAGTAGTATCACAGGGGCGACCTACGAGCAGTACTTC

V gene: TRBV6-5
D gene: TRBD1
clone size: NA
J gene: TRBJ1-6
CDR3 protein: CASSRPGQGSAPLHF
CDR3 DNA: TGTGCCAGCAGTCGGCCTGGACAGGGGAGCGCACCCCTCCACTTT

V gene: TRBV7-9
D gene: TRBD1
clone size: few
J gene: TRBJ1-2
CDR3 protein: CASSPGQGAYAEGYTF
CDR3 DNA: TGTGCCAGCAGCCCCGGACAGGGGGCTTACGCGGAAGGCTACACCTTC

V gene: TRBV13
D gene: NA
clone size: NA
J gene: TRBJ2-7
CDR3 protein: CASSSGTRWGEQYF
CDR3 DNA: TGTGCCAGCAGCTCCGGGACACGGTGGGGCGAGCAGTACTTC

V gene: TRBV4-2
D gene: NA
clone size: once
J gene: TRBJ2-1
CDR3 protein: CASSQDWRDNEQFF
CDR3 DNA: TGTGCCAGCAGCCAAGATTGGAGAGACAATGAGCAGTTCTTC

V gene: TRBV5-1
D gene: NA
clone size: few
J gene: TRBJ2-5
CDR3 protein: CASRITTVPKETQYF
CDR3 DNA: TGCGCCAGCAGGATAACGACAGTTCCGAAAGAGACCCAGTACTTC

V gene: TRBV7-8
D gene: NA
clone size: NA
J gene: TRBJ1-6
CDR3 protein: CASSFSNSPLHF
CDR3 DNA: TGTGCCAGCAGCTTTAGTAATTCACCCCTCCACTTT

V gene: TRBV5-1
D gene: TRBD2
clone size: once
J gene: TRBJ2-7
CDR3 protein: CASSITGTSVDEQYF
CDR3 DNA: TGCGCCAGCAGCATTACCGGGACTAGCGTCGACGAGCAGTACTTC

V gene: TRBV2
D gene: NA
clone size: once
J gene: TRBJ1-5
CDR3 protein: CASSVRQANQPQHF
CDR3 DNA: TGTGCCAGCAGTGTCCGACAGGCTAATCAGCCCCAGCATTTT

V gene: TRBV11-2
D gene: TRBD2
clone size: NA
J gene: TRBJ2-1
CDR3 protein: CASSLGGRADNEQFF
CDR3 DNA: TGTGCCAGCAGCTTAGGAGGGAGGGCCGACAATGAGCAGTTCTTC

V gene: TRBV2
D gene: TRBD1
clone size: NA
J gene: TRBJ1-4
CDR3 protein: CASSGQGANEKLFF
CDR3 DNA: TGTGCCAGCAGTGGACAGGGGGCTAATGAAAAACTGTTTTTT

V gene: TRBV5-6
D gene: NA
clone size: NA
J gene: TRBJ1-3
CDR3 protein: CASSPLPSSGNTIYF
CDR3 DNA: TGTGCCAGCAGCCCCCTACCTTCCTCTGGAAACACCATATATTTT

V gene: TRBV6-6
D gene: NA
clone size: NA
J gene: TRBJ2-7
CDR3 protein: CASSYQGGEQYF
CDR3 DNA: TGTGCCAGCAGTTACCAGGGTGGCGAGCAGTACTTC

V gene: TRBV13
D gene: NA
clone size: NA
J gene: TRBJ1-6
CDR3 protein: CASTKGNSPLHF
CDR3 DNA: TGTGCCAGCACAAAGGGGAATTCACCCCTCCACTTT

V gene: TRBV7-8
D gene: TRBD1
clone size: once
J gene: TRBJ1-5
CDR3 protein: CASSLSGGRNQPQHF
CDR3 DNA: TGTGCCAGCAGCTTATCAGGGGGCCGCAATCAGCCCCAGCATTTT

V gene: TRBV5-1
D gene: NA
clone size: NA
J gene: TRBJ1-1
CDR3 protein: CASSLHAANTEAFF
CDR3 DNA: TGCGCCAGCAGCTTGCATGCGGCGAACACTGAAGCTTTCTTT

V gene: TRBV7-9
D gene: NA
clone size: NA
J gene: TRBJ1-3
CDR3 protein: CASSNGQASGNTIYF
CDR3 DNA: TGTGCCAGCAGCAACGGACAAGCTTCTGGAAACACCATATATTTT

V gene: TRBV6-6
D gene: TRBD1
clone size: NA
J gene: TRBJ1-2
CDR3 protein: CASSYGAGGDYGYTF
CDR3 DNA: TGTGCCAGCAGTTACGGGGCAGGGGGCGACTATGGCTACACCTTC

V gene: TRBV4-3
D gene: TRBD1
clone size: few
J gene: TRBJ1-2
CDR3 protein: CASSHTAGQGNGYTF
CDR3 DNA: TGCGCCAGCAGCCACACGGCGGGACAGGGGAATGGCTACACCTTC

V gene: TRBV7-6
D gene: TRBD2
clone size: NA
J gene: TRBJ2-5
CDR3 protein: CASSPDSRYGRSETQYF
CDR3 DNA: TGTGCCAGCAGCCCCGATAGTCGGTACGGGAGGTCAGAGACCCAGTACTTC

V gene: TRBV10-1
D gene: TRBD1
clone size: NA
J gene: TRBJ1-5
CDR3 protein: CASTGDRQNSNQPQHF
CDR3 DNA: TGCGCCAGCACTGGGGACAGGCAGAATAGCAATCAGCCCCAGCATTTT

V gene: TRBV5-1
D gene: NA
clone size: once
J gene: TRBJ2-1
CDR3 protein: CASSGSHNEQFF
CDR3 DNA: TGCGCCAGCAGCGGGAGCCACAATGAGCAGTTCTTC

V gene: TRBV7-9
D gene: TRBD2
clone size: NA
J gene: TRBJ2-7
CDR3 protein: CASSSRTSGRAGEQYF
CDR3 DNA: TGTGCCAGCAGCAGCAGGACTAGCGGGAGGGCCGGTGAGCAGTACTTC

V gene: TRBV4-1
D gene: TRBD1
clone size: NA
J gene: TRBJ2-1
CDR3 protein: CASSQEWTGGIYNEQFF
CDR3 DNA: TGCGCCAGCAGCCAAGAATGGACAGGGGGGATATACAATGAGCAGTTCTTC

V gene: TRBV4-1
D gene: TRBD1
clone size: NA
J gene: TRBJ1-2
CDR3 protein: CASSQATGGWGYTF
CDR3 DNA: TGCGCCAGCAGCCAAGCTACAGGGGGATGGGGCTACACCTTC

V gene: TRBV2
D gene: TRBD1
clone size: NA
J gene: TRBJ1-6
CDR3 protein: CASSERRDSNSPLHF
CDR3 DNA: TGTGCCAGCAGTGAAAGGAGGGACAGTAATTCACCCCTCCACTTT

V gene: TRBV19
D gene: NA
clone size: NA
J gene: TRBJ2-3
CDR3 protein: CASSLVRTDTQYF
CDR3 DNA: TGTGCCAGTAGTTTAGTGAGAACGGATACGCAGTATTTT

V gene: TRBV10-3
D gene: TRBD2
clone size: few
J gene: TRBJ2-1
CDR3 protein: CAISDLAGDEQFF
CDR3 DNA: TGTGCCATCAGTGACCTAGCGGGGGATGAGCAGTTCTTC